This entry lists 15 T cell receptor beta chains sequenced from one sample in a study of blood T cell repertoires in COVID-19. The protocol was immunoSEQ multiplex PCR, while the TCRdb copy is restricted to in-frame clones and leaves out a portion. Altogether about 100,000 clones are present, about 86% being singletons, with the ten largest covering 5%. The sample was peripheral blood. All receptors derive from a human donor in a cohort sampled during active COVID-19.

The chain couples TRBV15 to TRBJ2-1; unclear D gene. V shed 1 base and J shed 10 bases, with 11 bases lying between them. This CDR3 is built from 13 residues. Germline CDR1 reads LNHNV; CDR2 reads YYDKDF (reference sequence). Here the CDR3 reads CATSRVNPREQFF. The CDR3 nucleotides are TGTGCCACCAGCAGAGTGAATCCGAGGGAGCAGTTCTTC. Variable domain in full (rest from reference TRBV15 and TRBJ2-1): DAMVIQNPRYQVTQFGKPVTLSCSQTLNHNVMYWYQQKSSQAPKLLFHYYDKDFNNEADTPDNFQSRRPNTSFCFLDIRSPGLGDTAMYLCATSRVNPREQFFGPGTRLTVL.

This clone has only a few counts. The chain has TRBV7-2 and TRBJ2-7, with D possibly TRBD1 on 6 matching bases. This CDR3 has 14 residues. CDR1 is SGHTA, CDR2 FQGNSA, per germline. V lost 3 bases to trimming and J lost 3 bases, with 12 bases between them. The CDR3 protein is CASSLTDSGYEQYF. As DNA, the CDR3 is TGTGCCAGCAGCTTGACGGACAGCGGCTACGAGCAGTACTTC.

The chain carries TRBV5-4 and TRBJ2-5; perhaps TRBD1 as D (5 bases). With 1 base removed from V and 5 bases from J, the gap between germline ends came to 15 bases. The germline V gene has CDR1 SGHNT and CDR2 YYREEE (reference sequence). The length of the CDR3 is 15 residues. The CDR3 DNA sequence: TGTGCCAGCAGCTTGATTTGGTACAGGATGGAGACCCAGTACTTC. Translated: CASSLIWYRMETQYF.

The rearrangement links TRBV12-3 or TRBV12-4 to TRBJ1-1; D uncertain. V shed 6 bases and J shed 0 bases, with 8 bases lying between them. The CDR3 extends over 13 amino acids. The CDR3 spells CASSPNMNTEAFF. The CDR3 DNA follows: TGTGCCAGCAGCCCGAACATGAACACTGAAGCTTTCTTT.

The chain carries TRBV6-1 and TRBJ1-5; TRBD1 might be the D (5 bases). The CDR3 is made up of 15 amino acids. V was pared by 2 bases and J by 7 bases, with 15 bases between. Germline V gene data show CDR1 as MNHNS and CDR2 as SASEGT. The DNA of the CDR3 is TGTGCCAGCAGTGAACGTTGGGGGGGTGGACAGCCCCAGCATTTT. Protein sequence: CASSERWGGGQPQHF.

This clone was seen only a few times. V and J are TRBV30 and TRBJ1-2; D call uncertain. Germline CDR1 reads GTSNPN; CDR2 reads SVGIG (reference sequence). The V gene lost 2 bases and the J gene lost 1 base, with 11 bases spanning the gap. The CDR3 has 14 residues. CDR3 loop: CAWSPRQVNYGYTF. CDR3 sequence (DNA): TGTGCCTGGAGTCCTCGTCAGGTTAACTATGGCTACACCTTC.

The chain combines TRBV6-5 with TRBJ2-5; D perhaps matches TRBD2 (6 bases). The V end was cut by 8 bases, the J end by 5 bases, with 15 bases between. The CDR3 spans 13 residues. CDR1 is MNHEY and CDR2 is SVGAGI in the germline V gene. For the CDR3, the DNA is TGTGCCAGCGGGCACCCCAGCGGGGAGACCCAGTACTTC. Its protein is CASGHPSGETQYF.

V and J are TRBV28 and TRBJ2-3, with a weak D call TRBD1 (5 bases). V lost 6 bases and J lost 4, with 14 bases in between. The CDR3 sequence is 14 residues long. Per the germline V gene, CDR1 is MDHEN and CDR2 is SYDVKM. Here the CDR3 reads CASSATRGPDTQYF. The DNA for the CDR3 is TGTGCCAGCAGCGCGACAAGGGGCCCAGATACGCAGTATTTT. The variable domain in full, completed from reference TRBV28 and TRBJ2-3, reads DVKVTQSSRYLVKRTGEKVFLECVQDMDHENMFWYRQDPGLGLRLIYFSYDVKMKEKGDIPEGYSVSREKKERFSLILESASTNQTSMYLCASSATRGPDTQYFGPGTRLTVL.

This rearrangement joins TRBV27 to TRBJ2-3; 12 positions match TRBD2. The length of the CDR3 is 15 residues. V lost 5 bases, J lost 4 bases, and 4 bases stayed unmatched. The germline V gene encodes CDR1 MNHEY and CDR2 SMNVEV (reference sequence). The CDR3 loop reads CASSTLAGGADTQYF. The CDR3 nucleotides read TGTGCCAGCAGTACTCTAGCGGGAGGGGCAGATACGCAGTATTTT.

The chain is built from TRBV6-2 or TRBV6-3 and TRBJ2-2; D unresolved. Trimming stripped 2 bases from V and 4 bases from J, with 5 bases between. Germline CDR1 and CDR2: MNHEY and SVGEGT. CDR3 length equals 13 residues. The CDR3: CASSYPLTGELFF. The CDR3 DNA is TGTGCCAGCAGTTACCCCCTCACCGGGGAGCTGTTTTTT.

This clone was seen more than once but under ten times. The rearrangement joins TRBV9 to TRBJ2-3; 7 bases agree with TRBD2. Germline loops: CDR1 SGDLS, CDR2 YYNGEE. The CDR3 contains 14 residues. Germline trimming cut 9 bases from V and 2 bases from J; bases unmatched to any gene: 9. This CDR3 is CATSRRGNTDTQYF. CDR3 DNA: TGTGCCACCTCTCGGCGGGGGAACACAGATACGCAGTATTTT. Drawing the rest from reference TRBV9 and TRBJ2-3, the complete variable domain is DSGVTQTPKHLITATGQRVTLRCSPRSGDLSVYWYQQSLDQGLQFLIQYYNGEERAKGNILERFSAQQFPDLHSELNLSSLELGDSALYFCATSRRGNTDTQYFGPGTRLTVL.

CDR3 residues: CASDTANTEAFF. The CDR3 nucleotides are TGTGCCAGCGATACTGCGAACACTGAAGCTTTCTTT. The chain recombines TRBV28 with TRBJ1-1; D gene unclear. Deletions cut 8 bases from V and 1 base from J, with 8 bases between. The V gene's germline CDR1 is MDHEN and CDR2 SYDVKM. The CDR3 length is 12 residues.

The V gene is TRBV18, the J gene TRBJ1-6; D is possibly TRBD1 (5 bases). V was clipped by 3 bases and J by 7 bases, with 13 bases between them. Germline V gives CDR1 KGHSH, CDR2 LQKENI. The CDR3 loop spans 15 amino acids. As DNA, the CDR3 is TGTGCCAGCTCACCTACGACAGTCGACAATTCACCCCTCCACTTT. Translated: CASSPTTVDNSPLHF.

This sequence joins TRBV15 and TRBJ2-7; D is uncertain. Trimming shortened V by 7 bases and J by 1 base, and 14 bases separated the two germline ends. There are 14 residues in the CDR3. Per germline, CDR1 LNHNV and CDR2 YYDKDF (reference sequence). DNA for the CDR3: TGTGCCACCACCGCTTACAGAGCTTCCTACGAGCAGTACTTC. Its protein is CATTAYRASYEQYF.

CDR3 nucleotide sequence: TGCGCCAGCAGCCGGGACAGTTCTAATGAAAAACTGTTTTTT. Its translation is CASSRDSSNEKLFF. The gene calls are TRBV5-1 and TRBJ1-4; 7 bases match TRBD1. The germline V gene encodes CDR1 SGHRS and CDR2 YFSETQ. The CDR3 loop spans 14 amino acids. The ends lost 4 bases at V and 3 bases at J; junction bases unmatched: 3.